This entry is about one TCR beta chain. This CDR3 is built from 14 residues. Germline CDR1 SGHAT, CDR2 FQNNGV. Between the trimmed V and J ends, which lost 1 base and 5 bases, there was a span of 11 bases. The record originates from a study of blood T cell repertoires in COVID-19. In the study overall: The study drew acute and convalescent COVID-19 samples from the United States, Italy and Spain. From T cells, B-cell-depleted T cells, or PBMCs came the material, which was cDNA or gDNA.

Authors' analysis steps: The authors estimated nucleated cell counts from reference gene primer amplification. The table came from immunoSEQ multiplex PCR; TCRdb's copy has only in-frame clones and leaves some out. V, J and clone size are taken as reported in that table, and D and trimming were inferred from the DNA itself. Found here are about 220,000 clones, around 82% of them singletons; the top ten hold roughly 7%. Sequencing was carried out using peripheral blood. The chain couples TRBV11-2 to TRBJ2-5; D is unresolved. The sequence came from a woman in her sixties or seventies with acute or convalescent COVID-19. CDR3 DNA sequence: TGTGCCAGCAGCTTAGCGGCGACCAGGGAGACCCAGTACTTC. Translated, it gives CASSLAATRETQYF.